The T cell receptor beta chain described here comes from a study of T cells in Graves' hyperthyroidism and ophthalmopathy. Study at large: Peripheral blood samples were taken at initial diagnosis, prior to any treatment. General study findings and limits: Blood samples included most of the expanded thyroid clonotypes exceeding 0.001.

Enrolled ophthalmopathy patients presented with a Clinical Activity Score of at least 3, a NOSPECS grade of at least 4, and disease duration under 3 months. Investigators excluded patients with uncontrolled infection, other autoimmune disease, pregnancy or lactation. The ends were cut back, 3 bases at V and 0 bases at J, with 20 bases in the middle. The CDR3 runs 17 residues. Germline V gives CDR1 GTSNPN, CDR2 SVGIG (reference sequence). RNA transcripts yielded amplified TCR beta CDR3 regions. A set of HTBI primers served as the primers for a first-round RT-PCR of the TCR CDR3. TCRdb independently ran MiXCR on the multiplex PCR reads; one entry per CDR3 protein. Of roughly 550,000 distinct CDR3 sequences listed, about 16% are singletons. This clonotype has a count of ten or more. Its antigen remains unidentified.

This TCR derives from a woman in her 30s with Graves' ophthalmopathy. Sequencing was carried out using blood. The chain carries TRBV30 and TRBJ1-2, with TRBD1 as a possible D gene (5 bases). The CDR3 DNA is TGTGCCTGGAGGATGGCAGGGTTTTCATTATCTAACTATGGCTACACCTTC. Its protein product is CAWRMAGFSLSNYGYTF. Variable domain in full (rest from reference TRBV30 and TRBJ1-2): SQTIHQWPATLVQPVGSPLSLECTVEGTSNPNLYWYRQAAGRGLQLLFYSVGIGQISSEVPQNLSASRPQDRQFILSSKKLLLSDSGFYLCAWRMAGFSLSNYGYTFGSGTRLTVV.